This entry features one T cell receptor beta chain sequence. This sample was taken from a study of blood T cell repertoires in COVID-19. Study-wide context: There were acute and convalescent COVID-19 samples, and they came from the United States, Italy and Spain. The cDNA or gDNA used as material had been derived from T cells, B-cell-depleted T cells, or PBMCs.

V was clipped by 5 bases and J by 2 bases; unmatched bases: 2. The CDR3 is 15 residues long. The germline gives CDR1 MNHEY, CDR2 SVGAGI. As originally analysed: Using reference gene primer amplification, nucleated cell counts were estimated. The protocol was immunoSEQ multiplex PCR, while the TCRdb copy is restricted to in-frame clones and leaves out a portion. V and J calls and clone size are given by that table; D and trimming were obtained from the DNA. The repertoire holds 110,000 to 150,000 clones, with 81% as singletons. This TCR derives from a human donor in a cohort sampled during active COVID-19. Sequenced material: peripheral blood. V is TRBV6-5 and J is TRBJ2-2; TRBD1 agrees at 10 bases. In nucleotides, the CDR3 is TGTGCCAGCAGTATGACAGGGGGCAACACCGGGGAGCTGTTTTTT. Amino acids: CASSMTGGNTGELFF.